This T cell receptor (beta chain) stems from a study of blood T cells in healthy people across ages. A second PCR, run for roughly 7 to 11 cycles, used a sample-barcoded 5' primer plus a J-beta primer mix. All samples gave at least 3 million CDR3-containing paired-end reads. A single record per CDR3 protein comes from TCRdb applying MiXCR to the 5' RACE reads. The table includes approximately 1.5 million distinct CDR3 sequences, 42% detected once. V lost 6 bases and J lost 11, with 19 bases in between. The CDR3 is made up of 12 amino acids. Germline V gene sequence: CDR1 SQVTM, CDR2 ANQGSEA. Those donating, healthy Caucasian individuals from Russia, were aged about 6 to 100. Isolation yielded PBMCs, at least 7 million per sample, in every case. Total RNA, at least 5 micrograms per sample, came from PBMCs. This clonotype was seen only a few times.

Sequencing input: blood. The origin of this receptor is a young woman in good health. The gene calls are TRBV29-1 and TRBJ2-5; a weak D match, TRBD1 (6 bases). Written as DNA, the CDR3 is TGCAGCGTCGGTCCGTGGGACAATGAGCAGTACTTC. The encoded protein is CSVGPWDNEQYF.